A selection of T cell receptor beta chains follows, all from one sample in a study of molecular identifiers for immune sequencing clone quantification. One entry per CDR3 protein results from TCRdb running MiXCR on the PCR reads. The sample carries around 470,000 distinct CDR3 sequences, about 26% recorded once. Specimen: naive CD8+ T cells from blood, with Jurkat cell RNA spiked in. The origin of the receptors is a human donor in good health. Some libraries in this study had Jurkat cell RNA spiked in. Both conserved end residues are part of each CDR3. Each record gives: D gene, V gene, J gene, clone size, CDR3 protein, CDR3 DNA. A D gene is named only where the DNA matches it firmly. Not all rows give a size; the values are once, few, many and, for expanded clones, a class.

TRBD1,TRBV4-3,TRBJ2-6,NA,CASSQAATGFLSAGANVLTF,TGCGCCAGCAGCCAAGCTGCGACAGGGTTTTTATCGGCTGGGGCCAACGTCCTGACTTTC
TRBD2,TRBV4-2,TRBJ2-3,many,CASSQGSGTSLTDTQYF,TGTGCCAGCAGCCAAGGCTCGGGGACTAGCTTAACAGATACGCAGTATTTT
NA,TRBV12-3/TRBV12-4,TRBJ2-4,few,CASSLGDKNIQYF,TGTGCCAGCAGCCTGGGGGACAAAAACATTCAGTACTTC
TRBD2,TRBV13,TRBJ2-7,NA,CASSLQGLAGGNSYEQYF,TGTGCCAGCAGCTTACAGGGACTAGCGGGAGGTAACTCCTACGAGCAGTACTTC
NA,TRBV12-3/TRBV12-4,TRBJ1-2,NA,CASSHRLNGYTF,TGTGCCAGCAGCCACAGGCTCAATGGCTACACCTTC
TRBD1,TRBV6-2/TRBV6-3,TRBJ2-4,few,CASSSGTAIWNIQYF,TGTGCCAGCAGCTCCGGGACAGCCATCTGGAACATTCAGTACTTC
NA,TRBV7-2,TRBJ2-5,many,CASSLVAGIQETQYF,TGTGCCAGCAGCTTAGTCGCCGGGATTCAAGAGACCCAGTACTTC
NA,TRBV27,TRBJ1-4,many,CASSQLHLVNEKLFF,TGTGCCAGCAGTCAACTCCATCTTGTGAATGAAAAACTGTTTTTT
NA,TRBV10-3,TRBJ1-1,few,CAISESWGRGVPSNTEAFF,TGTGCCATCAGTGAGTCTTGGGGACGTGGGGTCCCGTCCAACACTGAAGCTTTCTTT
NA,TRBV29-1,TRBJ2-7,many,CSVHLGNEQYF,TGCAGCGTTCATCTCGGGAACGAGCAGTACTTC
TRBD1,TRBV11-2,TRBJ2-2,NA,CASSLGWGQGITPTNTGELFF,TGTGCCAGCAGCTTAGGCTGGGGACAGGGAATTACCCCCACGAACACCGGGGAGCTGTTTTTT
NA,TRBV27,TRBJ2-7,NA,CAGRSTSYEQYF,TGTGCCGGCCGAAGTACTTCTTACGAGCAGTACTTC
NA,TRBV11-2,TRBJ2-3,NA,CASSFPSGTDTQYF,TGTGCCAGCAGCTTCCCTAGCGGCACAGATACGCAGTATTTT
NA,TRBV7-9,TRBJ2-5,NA,CASSLASGVGYQETQYF,TGTGCCAGCAGCTTAGCGTCGGGCGTGGGGTACCAAGAGACCCAGTACTTC
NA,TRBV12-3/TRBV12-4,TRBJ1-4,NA,CASSLIREKLFF,TGTGCCAGCAGTTTAATCAGGGAAAAACTGTTTTTT
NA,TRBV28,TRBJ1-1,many,CASRHPEFEAFF,TGTGCCAGCAGGCACCCGGAGTTTGAAGCTTTCTTT
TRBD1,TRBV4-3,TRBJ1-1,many,CASSQEAGGWIGTEAFF,TGCGCCAGCAGCCAAGAGGCAGGGGGCTGGATTGGCACTGAAGCTTTCTTT
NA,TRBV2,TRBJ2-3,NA,CASSDGGPSTDTQYF,TGTGCCAGCAGTGACGGGGGGCCCAGCACAGATACGCAGTATTTT
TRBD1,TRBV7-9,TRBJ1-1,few,CASSSPGQGSTEAFF,TGTGCCAGCAGCTCACCGGGACAGGGGTCCACTGAAGCTTTCTTT
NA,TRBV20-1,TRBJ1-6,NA,CSARDPGQIYNSPLHF,TGCAGTGCTAGAGATCCGGGGCAGATCTATAATTCACCCCTCCACTTT
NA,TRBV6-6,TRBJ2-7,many,CSTSATRDEQYF,TGTTCTACCTCAGCTACAAGGGACGAGCAGTACTTC
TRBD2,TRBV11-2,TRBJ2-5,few,CASSSPAGPQETQYF,TGTGCCAGCAGCTCCCCAGCGGGACCGCAAGAGACCCAGTACTTC
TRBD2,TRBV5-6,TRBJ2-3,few,CASSSGLERVSNWVTDTQYF,TGTGCCAGCAGCTCGGGACTAGAGCGAGTGTCGAATTGGGTCACAGATACGCAGTATTTT
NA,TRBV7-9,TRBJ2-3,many,CASSQQGLRSITDTQYF,TGTGCCAGCAGTCAGCAGGGACTTCGAAGTATCACAGATACGCAGTATTTT
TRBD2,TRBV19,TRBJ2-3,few,CASSIGLAGRTDTQYF,TGTGCCAGTAGTATAGGACTAGCGGGACGGACAGATACGCAGTATTTT
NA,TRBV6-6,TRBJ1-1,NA,CASRTGGEMNTEAFF,TGTGCCAGCAGGACCGGGGGAGAAATGAACACTGAAGCTTTCTTT
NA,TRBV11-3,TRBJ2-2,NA,CASSFKPGTGEPFF,TGTGCCAGCAGCTTCAAGCCGGGCACCGGGGAGCCGTTTTTT
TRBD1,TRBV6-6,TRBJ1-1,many,CASREGGMNTEAFF,TGTGCCAGCAGAGAAGGGGGCATGAACACTGAAGCTTTCTTT
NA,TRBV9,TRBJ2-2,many,CASSLQGSSGELFF,TGTGCCAGCAGCCTCCAGGGGTCAAGCGGGGAGCTGTTTTTT
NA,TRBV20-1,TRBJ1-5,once,CSARDPGIIHQPQHF,TGCAGTGCTAGAGATCCGGGCATAATTCATCAGCCCCAGCATTTT
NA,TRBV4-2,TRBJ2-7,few,CASSVDTGTLWEQYF,TGTGCCAGCAGCGTCGATACAGGCACCTTGTGGGAGCAGTACTTC
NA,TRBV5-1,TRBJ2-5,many,CASSSKNGTLGETQYF,TGCGCCAGCAGCTCCAAGAACGGGACCCTCGGGGAGACCCAGTACTTC
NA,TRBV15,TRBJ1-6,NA,CATSPFMDNSPLHF,TGTGCCACCAGCCCCTTTATGGACAATTCACCCCTCCACTTT
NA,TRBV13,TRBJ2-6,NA,CASSFGVGPVPGANVLTF,TGTGCCAGCAGCTTCGGGGTGGGTCCGGTGCCTGGGGCCAACGTCCTGACTTTC
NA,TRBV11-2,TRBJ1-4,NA,CASRQDRSNEKLFF,TGTGCCAGCAGACAGGACAGATCTAATGAAAAACTGTTTTTT
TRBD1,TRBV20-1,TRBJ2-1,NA,CSAQPRDRANYNEQFF,TGCAGTGCCCAACCGAGGGACAGAGCTAACTACAATGAGCAGTTCTTC
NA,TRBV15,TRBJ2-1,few,CATSRDHIGKVEQFF,TGTGCCACCAGCAGAGATCACATAGGGAAAGTTGAGCAGTTCTTC
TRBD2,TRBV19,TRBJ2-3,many,CASSIGLAGTDTQYF,TGTGCCAGCAGCATCGGACTAGCGGGGACAGATACGCAGTATTTT